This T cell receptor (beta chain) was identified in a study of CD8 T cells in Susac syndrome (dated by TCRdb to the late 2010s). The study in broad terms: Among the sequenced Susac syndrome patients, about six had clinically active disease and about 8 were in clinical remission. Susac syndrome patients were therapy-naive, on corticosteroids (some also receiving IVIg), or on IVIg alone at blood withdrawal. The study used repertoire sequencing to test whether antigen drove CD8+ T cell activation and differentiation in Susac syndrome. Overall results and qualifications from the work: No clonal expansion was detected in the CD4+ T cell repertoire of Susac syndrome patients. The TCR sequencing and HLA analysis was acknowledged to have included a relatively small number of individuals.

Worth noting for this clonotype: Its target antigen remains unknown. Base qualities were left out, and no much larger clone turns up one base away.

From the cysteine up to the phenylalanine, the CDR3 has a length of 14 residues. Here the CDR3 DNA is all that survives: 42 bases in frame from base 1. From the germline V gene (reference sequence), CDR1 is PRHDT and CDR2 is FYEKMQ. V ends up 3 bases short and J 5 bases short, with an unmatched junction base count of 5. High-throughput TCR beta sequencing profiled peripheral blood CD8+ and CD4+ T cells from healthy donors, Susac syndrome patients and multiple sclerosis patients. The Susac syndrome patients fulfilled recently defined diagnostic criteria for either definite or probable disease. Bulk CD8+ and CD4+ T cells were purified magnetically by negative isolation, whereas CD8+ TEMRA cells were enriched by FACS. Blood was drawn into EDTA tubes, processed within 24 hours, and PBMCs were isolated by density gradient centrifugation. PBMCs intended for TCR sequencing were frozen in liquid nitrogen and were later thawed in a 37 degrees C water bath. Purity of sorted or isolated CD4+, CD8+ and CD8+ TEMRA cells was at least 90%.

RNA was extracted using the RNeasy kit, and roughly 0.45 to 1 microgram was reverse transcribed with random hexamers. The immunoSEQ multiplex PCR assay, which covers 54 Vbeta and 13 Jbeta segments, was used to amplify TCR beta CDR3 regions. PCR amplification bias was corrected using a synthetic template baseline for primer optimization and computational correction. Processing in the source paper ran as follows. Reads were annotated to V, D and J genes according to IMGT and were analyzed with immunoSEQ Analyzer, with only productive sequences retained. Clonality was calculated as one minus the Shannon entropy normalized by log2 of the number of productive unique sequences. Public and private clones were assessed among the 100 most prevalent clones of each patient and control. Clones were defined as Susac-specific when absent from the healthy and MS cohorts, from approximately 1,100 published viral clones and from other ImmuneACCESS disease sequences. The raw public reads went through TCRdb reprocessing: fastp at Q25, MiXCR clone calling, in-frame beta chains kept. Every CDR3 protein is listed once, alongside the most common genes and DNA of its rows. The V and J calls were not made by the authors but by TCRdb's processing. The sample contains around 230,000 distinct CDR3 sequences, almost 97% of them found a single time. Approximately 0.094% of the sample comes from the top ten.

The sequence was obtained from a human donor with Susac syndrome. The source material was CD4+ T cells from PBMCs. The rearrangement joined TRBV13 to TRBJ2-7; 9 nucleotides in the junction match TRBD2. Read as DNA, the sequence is TGTGCCAGCAGCTTCCTAGCGGGAATCAACGAGCAGTACTTC. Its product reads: CASSFLAGINEQYF.